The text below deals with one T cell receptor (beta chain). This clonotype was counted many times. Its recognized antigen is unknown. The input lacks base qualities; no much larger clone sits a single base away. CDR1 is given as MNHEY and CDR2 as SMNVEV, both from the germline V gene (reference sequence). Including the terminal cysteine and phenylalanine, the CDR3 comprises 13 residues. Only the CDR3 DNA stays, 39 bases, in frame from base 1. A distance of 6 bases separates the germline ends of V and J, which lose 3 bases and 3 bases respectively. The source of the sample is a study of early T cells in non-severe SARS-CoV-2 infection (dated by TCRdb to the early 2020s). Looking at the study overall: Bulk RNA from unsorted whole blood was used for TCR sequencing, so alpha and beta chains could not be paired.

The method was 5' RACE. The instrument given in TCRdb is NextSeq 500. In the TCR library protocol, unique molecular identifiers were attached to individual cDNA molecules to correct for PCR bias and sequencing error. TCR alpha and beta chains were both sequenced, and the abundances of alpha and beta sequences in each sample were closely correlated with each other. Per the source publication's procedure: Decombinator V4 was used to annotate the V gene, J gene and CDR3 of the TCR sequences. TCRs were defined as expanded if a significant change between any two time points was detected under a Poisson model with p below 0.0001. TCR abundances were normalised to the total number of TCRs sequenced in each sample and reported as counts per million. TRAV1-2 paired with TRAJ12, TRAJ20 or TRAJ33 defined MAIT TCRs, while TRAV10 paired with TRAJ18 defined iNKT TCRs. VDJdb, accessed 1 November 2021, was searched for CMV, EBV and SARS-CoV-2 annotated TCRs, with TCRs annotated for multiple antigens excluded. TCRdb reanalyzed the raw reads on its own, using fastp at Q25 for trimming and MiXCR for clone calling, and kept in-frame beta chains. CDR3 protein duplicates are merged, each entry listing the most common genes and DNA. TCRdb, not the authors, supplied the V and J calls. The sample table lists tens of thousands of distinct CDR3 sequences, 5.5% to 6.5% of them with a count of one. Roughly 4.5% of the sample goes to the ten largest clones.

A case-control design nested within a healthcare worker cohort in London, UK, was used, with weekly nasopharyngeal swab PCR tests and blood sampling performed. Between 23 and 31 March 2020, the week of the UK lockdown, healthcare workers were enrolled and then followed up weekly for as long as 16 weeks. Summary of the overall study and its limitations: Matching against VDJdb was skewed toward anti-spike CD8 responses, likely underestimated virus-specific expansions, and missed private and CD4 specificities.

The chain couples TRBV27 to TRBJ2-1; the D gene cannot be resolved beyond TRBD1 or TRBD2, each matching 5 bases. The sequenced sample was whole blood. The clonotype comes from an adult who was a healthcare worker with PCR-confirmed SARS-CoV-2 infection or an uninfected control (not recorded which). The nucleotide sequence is TGTGCCAGCAGTTTGAGGGGCTACAATGAGCAGTTCTTC. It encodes CASSLRGYNEQFF.